The rows below give T cell receptor beta chains drawn from one sample of a study of T cells in Graves' hyperthyroidism and ophthalmopathy. MiXCR was run by TCRdb on the multiplex PCR reads, yielding one entry per CDR3 protein. The repertoire consists of 190,000 or so distinct CDR3 sequences, with about 16% occurring once and the leading ten covering roughly 44%. The sample comprised blood. These receptors were taken from a middle-aged man with Graves' hyperthyroidism. CDR3s include the opening cysteine and the closing phenylalanine or tryptophan. A D gene is named only where the DNA matches it firmly. Clone size is shown for a subset of rows, as once, few, many or a class of expanded clone.

>TRBJ2-3|13|many|.|TRBV5-6
CASSWDFTDTQYF
TGTGCCAGCAGCTGGGACTTCACAGATACGCAGTATTTT
>TRBJ2-1|16|many|TRBD1|TRBV29-1
CSVEDGTGDSYNEQFF
TGCAGCGTTGAAGATGGGACAGGGGATTCATACAATGAGCAGTTCTTC
>TRBJ1-5|15|few|.|TRBV19
CASRGRQSGNQPQHF
TGTGCCAGCCGGGGACGTCAGAGTGGCAATCAGCCCCAGCATTTT
>TRBJ1-1|15|.|.|TRBV5-1
CASSGLVRGGTGAFF
TGCGCCAGCAGCGGCCTTGTGCGGGGTGGCACTGGAGCTTTCTTT
>TRBJ2-3|15|many|TRBD1|TRBV7-8
CASSSGQGTTDTQYF
TGTGCCAGCAGTTCTGGACAGGGGACCACAGATACGCAGTATTTT
>TRBJ1-2|14|many|TRBD1|TRBV3-1
CASSQLRQGGGYTF
TGTGCCAGCAGCCAACTCCGACAGGGGGGTGGCTACACCTTC
>TRBJ2-3|13|many|.|TRBV12-3/TRBV12-4
CASSRVSTDTQYF
TGTGCCAGCAGTCGAGTAAGCACAGATACGCAGTATTTT
>TRBJ1-1|16|many|.|TRBV15
CATSRNRAGGNTEAFF
TGTGCCACCAGCAGGAACAGGGCTGGAGGGAACACTGAAGCTTTCTTT
>TRBJ1-4|13|few|.|TRBV5-1
CASSTGLNEKLFF
TGCGCCAGCAGCACAGGACTCAATGAAAAACTGTTTTTT
>TRBJ2-1|13|few|.|TRBV9
CASSVEVYNEQFF
TGTGCCAGCAGCGTAGAAGTCTACAATGAGCAGTTCTTC
>TRBJ2-7|14|many|TRBD1|TRBV6-2/TRBV6-3
CASSYFGTGAEQYF
TGTGCCAGCAGTTACTTCGGGACAGGGGCCGAGCAGTACTTC